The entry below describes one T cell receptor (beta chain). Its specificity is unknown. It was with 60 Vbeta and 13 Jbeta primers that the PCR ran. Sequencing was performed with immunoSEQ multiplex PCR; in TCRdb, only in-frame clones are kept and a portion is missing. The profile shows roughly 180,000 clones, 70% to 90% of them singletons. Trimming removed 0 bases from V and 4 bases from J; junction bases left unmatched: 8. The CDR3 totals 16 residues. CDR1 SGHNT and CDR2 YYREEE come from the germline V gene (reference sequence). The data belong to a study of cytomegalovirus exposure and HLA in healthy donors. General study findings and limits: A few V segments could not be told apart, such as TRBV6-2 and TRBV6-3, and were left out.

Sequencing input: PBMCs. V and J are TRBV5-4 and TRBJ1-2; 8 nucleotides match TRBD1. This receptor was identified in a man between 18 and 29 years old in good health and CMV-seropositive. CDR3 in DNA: TGTGCCAGCAGCTTGGAATCACGACAGGGGAGCTATGGCTACACCTTC. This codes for CASSLESRQGSYGYTF.